The 5 T cell receptor beta chains below were found in one sample sequenced in a study of blood T cells in healthy people across ages (dated by TCRdb to between 2014 and 2017). The method was 5' RACE. These reads were obtained on an Illumina HiSeq 2500. A second PCR of roughly 7 to 12 cycles was run with a J-beta primer mix and a sample-barcoded 5' primer. Clones were called with MiXCR by TCRdb after fastp trimmed the public reads at Q25, and only in-frame beta chains were retained. Identical CDR3 protein sequences are pooled into one entry, listed with their most common genes and DNA. A total of over 1,500,000 distinct CDR3 sequences appear in this sample, approximately 50% of them only once. Jointly, the top ten make up over 2% of the sample. The sequenced sample was blood. Receptors were obtained from a woman aged 40-49 years in good health.

This clonotype was detected many times. The rearrangement joins TRBV7-9 to TRBJ2-5; the match to TRBD2 covers 10 bases. This CDR3 has 15 amino acids. J gave up 2 bases and V 2 bases, and 2 bases lay outside the gene matches. Germline CDR1 and CDR2: SEHNR and FQNEAQ (reference sequence). The CDR3 spells CASSLPLAGQETQYF. The CDR3 bases are TGTGCCAGCAGCTTACCACTAGCGGGGCAAGAGACCCAGTACTTC.

This clonotype was seen repeatedly, ten times or more. The chain couples TRBV7-2 to TRBJ2-3; no clear D. The length of the CDR3 is 13 residues. CDR1 is SGHTA and CDR2 is FQGNSA in the germline V gene. Trimming removed 5 bases from V and 5 bases from J, with 11 bases in between. The CDR3 region is CASSPAWGDTQYF. In DNA form, the CDR3 reads TGTGCCAGCAGCCCGGCTTGGGGAGATACGCAGTATTTT.

The CDR3 DNA reads TGTGCCAGCAGCTTTCTGGGTCCCCACGAGCAGTACTTC. This sequence encodes CASSFLGPHEQYF. The chain recombines TRBV13 with TRBJ2-7; D remains ambiguous. Looked up from germline, CDR1 is PRHDT and CDR2 is FYEKMQ (reference sequence). V was shortened by 3 bases and J by 5 bases, with 11 bases between the two germline ends. CDR3 size: 13 residues. Drawing the rest from reference TRBV13 and TRBJ2-7, the complete variable domain is AAGVIQSPRHLIKEKRETATLKCYPIPRHDTVYWYQQGPGQDPQFLISFYEKMQSDKGSIPDRFSAQQFSDYHSELNMSSLELGDSALYFCASSFLGPHEQYFGPGTRLTVT.

This clonotype was found a few times. The rearrangement uses TRBV14 and TRBJ2-5, with 8 positions matching TRBD1. V shed 3 bases, J shed 2 bases, and the junction held 20 bases outside the gene matches. CDR3 length: 20 amino acids. CDR1 and CDR2 from the germline V gene are SGHDN and FVKESK. DNA of the CDR3: TGTGCCAGCAGCCAGGGATTAGTGGACAGGGTGTTGGAGGCTCAAGAGACCCAGTACTTC. It is translated as CASSQGLVDRVLEAQETQYF.

The chain uses TRBV4-3 and TRBJ2-5; D may correspond to TRBD1 or TRBD2 (5 bases each). Trimming pared 3 bases from V and 2 bases from J, leaving 16 bases between. This CDR3 region has 16 residues. Germline-derived CDR1 and CDR2 are LGHNA and YSLEER. The CDR3 DNA follows: TGCGCCAGCAGCCAGGCCTGGGGCGAGGGGCAAGAGACCCAGTACTTC. Translated: CASSQAWGEGQETQYF.